The TCR beta chain under discussion was sequenced for a study of siplizumab effects on memory and regulatory T cells. The study's findings and limits: Treg origin accounted for an average of around 67% of mappable alloreactive CD4+ clones with siplizumab and under 30% in controls. Naive T cells appeared more varied than memory cells and looked like key alloresponse contributors.

Repertoires were generated with immunoSEQ multiplex PCR, while TCRdb's copy carries only in-frame clones and drops some. The table records 100,000 or so clones, roughly 94% of them present only once. V lost 0 bases and J lost 2, with 15 bases in between. The CDR3 has 16 amino acids. Germline V gene lookup returns CDR1 GTSNPN and CDR2 SVGIG (reference sequence). With regard to this clone: Its antigen is undetermined.

The chain joins TRBV30 to TRBJ2-3; no clear D gene. This receptor was identified in a human donor in good health. The sequenced material came from non-Treg CD4+ T cells sorted from blood. CDR3 sequence reads: CAWSVQSPRLTDTQYF. CDR3 nucleotide sequence: TGTGCCTGGAGTGTACAGAGCCCCCGCCTCACAGATACGCAGTATTTT.